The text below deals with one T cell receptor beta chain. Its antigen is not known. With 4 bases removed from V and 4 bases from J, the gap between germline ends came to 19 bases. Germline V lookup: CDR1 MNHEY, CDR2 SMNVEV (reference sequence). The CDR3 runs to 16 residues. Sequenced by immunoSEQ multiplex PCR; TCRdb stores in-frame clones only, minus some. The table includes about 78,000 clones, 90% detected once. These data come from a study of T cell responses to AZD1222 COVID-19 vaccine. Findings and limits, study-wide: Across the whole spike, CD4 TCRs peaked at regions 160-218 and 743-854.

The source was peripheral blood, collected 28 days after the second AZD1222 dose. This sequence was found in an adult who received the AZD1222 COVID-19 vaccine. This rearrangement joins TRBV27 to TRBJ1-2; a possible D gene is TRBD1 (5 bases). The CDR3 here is CASSCLGGESCYGYTF. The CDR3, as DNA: TGTGCCAGCAGTTGTCTGGGGGGAGAAAGTTGCTATGGCTACACCTTC.